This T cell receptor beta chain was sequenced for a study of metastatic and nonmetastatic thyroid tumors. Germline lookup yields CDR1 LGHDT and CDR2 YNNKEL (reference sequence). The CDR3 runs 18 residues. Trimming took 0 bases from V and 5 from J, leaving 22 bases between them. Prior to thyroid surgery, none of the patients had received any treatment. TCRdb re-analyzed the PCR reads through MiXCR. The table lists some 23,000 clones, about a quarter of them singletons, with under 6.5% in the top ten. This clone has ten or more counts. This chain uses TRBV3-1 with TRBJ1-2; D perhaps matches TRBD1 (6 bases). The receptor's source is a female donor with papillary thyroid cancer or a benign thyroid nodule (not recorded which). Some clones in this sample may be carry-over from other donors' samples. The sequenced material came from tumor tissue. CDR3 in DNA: TGTGCCAGCAGCCAAGAGCCCAATATTGGACAGAAGATGTATGGCTACACCTTC. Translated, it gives CASSQEPNIGQKMYGYTF. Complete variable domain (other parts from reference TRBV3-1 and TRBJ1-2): DTAVSQTPKYLVTQMGNDKSIKCEQNLGHDTMYWYKQDSKKFLKIMFSYNNKELIINETVPNRFSPKSPDKAHLNLHINSLELGDSAVYFCASSQEPNIGQKMYGYTFGSGTRLTVV.